A single sample gave rise to the 21 T cell receptor beta chains below, sequenced in a study of cytotoxic CD8 clonotypes in ibrutinib-treated CLL. The data were produced by immunoSEQ multiplex PCR, yet TCRdb's version contains in-frame clones alone and is incomplete. The sample consists of about 50,000 clones, roughly 54% of them appearing once. The material sequenced was PBMCs, taken at disease progression, from a patient treated with ibrutinib. The receptors were gathered from a human donor with chronic lymphocytic leukemia.

The CDR3 coding sequence is TGTGCCAGCAGTTTATTTCCCCCGGACGGCAACACTGAAGCTTTCTTT. Translated: CASSLFPPDGNTEAFF. This rearrangement joins TRBV27 to TRBJ1-1; D remains unclear. This CDR3 has 16 amino acids. V shed 1 base and J shed 2 bases, with 14 bases lying between them. Germline lookup yields CDR1 MNHEY and CDR2 SMNVEV (reference sequence).

This clone was recorded many times. The rearrangement uses TRBV6-5 and TRBJ1-1, with D uncertain. The CDR3 has 13 residues. Germline CDR1 is MNHEY and CDR2 is SVGAGI. V was cut by 5 bases and J by 0 bases, with 7 bases left in between. CDR3: CASSVSMNTEAFF. The CDR3 coding sequence is TGTGCCAGCAGTGTAAGCATGAACACTGAAGCTTTCTTT.

The V gene is TRBV28, the J gene TRBJ1-2, with 11 nucleotides matching TRBD1. J lost 4 bases, V lost 6 bases, and 25 bases had no gene match. The CDR3 length is 21 residues. Germline V gene data show CDR1 as MDHEN and CDR2 as SYDVKM. The CDR3, as DNA: TGTGCCAGCAGCTTTAAGCGCCCTTACCTCCTCCCCGGGACAGGGGGCTATGGCTACACCTTC. Protein product: CASSFKRPYLLPGTGGYGYTF.

This chain connects TRBV4-3 to TRBJ2-1; 8 bases fit TRBD2. CDR1 and CDR2 (germline): LGHNA, YSLEER. The CDR3 has 17 residues. Germline trimming cut 0 bases from V and 1 base from J; bases unmatched to any gene: 5. The CDR3 DNA reads as TGCGCCAGCAGCCAAGAGAGCGGACTAGCATCCTACAATGAGCAGTTCTTC. It encodes CASSQESGLASYNEQFF.

This chain joins TRBV7-9 and TRBJ2-7, with D unresolved. Trimming took off 7 bases at V and 2 bases at J, with 18 bases between the two ends. Per the germline V gene, CDR1 is SEHNR and CDR2 is FQNEAQ (reference sequence). CDR3 size: 15 residues. The DNA for the CDR3 is TGTGCCAGCACCGACGTGCGGTCTCGTCCCTACGAGCAGTACTTC. Its translation: CASTDVRSRPYEQYF.

There are a few counts of this clone. This chain joins TRBV13 and TRBJ2-2; unclear D gene. Germline-derived CDR1 and CDR2 are PRHDT and FYEKMQ (reference sequence). V lost 3 bases and J 6 bases, leaving 11 bases between the germline ends. The CDR3 is 14 amino acids. The CDR3 spells CASSFWESAGELFF. The CDR3 DNA follows: TGTGCCAGCAGCTTCTGGGAATCGGCCGGGGAGCTGTTTTTT.

This rearrangement joins TRBV5-1 to TRBJ1-2; no clear D. Germline V lookup: CDR1 SGHRS, CDR2 YFSETQ. The CDR3 has 13 amino acids. The germline V and J ends were trimmed by 4 bases and 8 bases, with 15 bases remaining between them. The DNA of the CDR3 is TGCGCCAGCAGCCCGCAATTGTACGGCGGCTACACCTTC. This gives the protein CASSPQLYGGYTF.

This clone showed up just a few times. J is TRBJ1-5 and V is TRBV28; D is perhaps TRBD1 (6 bases). The CDR3 length is 14 residues. The V end was cut by 11 bases, the J end by 5 bases, with 19 bases between. Germline CDR1 is MDHEN and CDR2 is SYDVKM. CDR3 loop: CAGRQTGNYQPQHF. The CDR3 DNA follows: TGTGCCGGACGACAGACAGGCAATTATCAGCCCCAGCATTTT.

The rearrangement links TRBV18 to TRBJ1-2, with 9 positions matching TRBD1. This CDR3 spans 17 amino acids. Germline loops: CDR1 KGHSH, CDR2 LQKENI. Germline trimming cut 3 bases from V and 2 bases from J; bases unmatched to any gene: 10. This CDR3 is CASSPSIIQGANYGYTF. The CDR3 DNA reads TGTGCCAGCTCACCTTCTATAATACAGGGGGCGAACTATGGCTACACCTTC.

This clone was seen more than once but under ten times. In nucleotides, the CDR3 is TGCAGCGTCGTTACCTCAGGGAGTTGGAGAGATACGCAGTATTTT. Its protein is CSVVTSGSWRDTQYF. The rearrangement uses TRBV29-1 and TRBJ2-3; D is perhaps TRBD1 or TRBD2 (5 bases each). Per germline, CDR1 SQVTM and CDR2 ANQGSEA. This CDR3 contains 15 residues. V dropped 6 bases and J dropped 5 bases, with 21 bases sitting between them.

This clone has more than one count but fewer than ten. The CDR3 region is CASSFYTGYGYTF. The CDR3, as DNA: TGTGCCAGCAGTTTCTATACCGGCTATGGCTACACCTTC. The rearrangement uses TRBV28 and TRBJ1-2; D remains unclear. Germline lookup yields CDR1 MDHEN and CDR2 SYDVKM. Between the trimmed V and J ends, which lost 3 bases and 4 bases, there was a span of 9 bases. This CDR3 has 13 residues.

This sequence joins TRBV6-5 and TRBJ1-4; 7 nucleotides match TRBD1. The trim removed 0 bases at V and 7 bases at J, leaving 5 bases unmatched. Germline assignment: CDR1 MNHEY and CDR2 SVGAGI. This CDR3 comprises 15 residues. CDR3 DNA: TGTGCCAGCAGTTACTCGAGGCAGGGGGGTGAAAAACTGTTTTTT. It encodes CASSYSRQGGEKLFF.

The chain combines TRBV19 with TRBJ1-6; D gene unclear. V was cut by 5 bases and J by 2 bases, with 10 bases left in between. Germline V gives CDR1 LNHDA, CDR2 SQIVND (reference sequence). The CDR3 runs 15 residues. The CDR3 here is CASSPTPPYNSPLHF. The CDR3 DNA reads as TGTGCCAGTAGTCCGACTCCCCCCTATAATTCACCCCTCCACTTT.

The chain joins TRBV6-5 to TRBJ2-7; D is unresolved. Germline V gene lookup returns CDR1 MNHEY and CDR2 SVGAGI. Trimming took 6 bases from V and 7 from J, leaving 10 bases between them. The CDR3 has 11 amino acids. In nucleotides, the CDR3 is TGTGCCAGCAGGACTTACAAGGAGCAGTACTTC. Its translation: CASRTYKEQYF.

The CDR3 DNA sequence: TGTGCCAGCAGTCTCCACACTGAAGCTTTCTTT. This encodes CASSLHTEAFF. The rearrangement links TRBV6-5 to TRBJ1-1; D gene uncertain. The V end was cut by 5 bases, the J end by 3 bases, with 4 bases between. CDR1 and CDR2 (germline): MNHEY, SVGAGI. The CDR3 covers 11 residues.

The chain combines TRBV10-3 with TRBJ2-7; D not certain. The CDR3 is 13 amino acids. Looked up from germline, CDR1 is ENHRY and CDR2 is SYGVKD. Trimming removed 0 bases at V and 0 bases at J, with 3 bases between. CDR3 sequence (DNA): TGTGCCATCAGTGAGTCGGGCTCCTACGAGCAGTACTTC. Its translation: CAISESGSYEQYF.

V is TRBV28 and J is TRBJ2-1, with D tentatively TRBD1 or TRBD2 (5 bases each). This CDR3 is built from 15 residues. The ends were cut back, 6 bases at V and 8 bases at J, with 20 bases in the middle. Germline lookup yields CDR1 MDHEN and CDR2 SYDVKM. The CDR3 region has the DNA TGTGCCAGCAGCTCAGGGAGTGCGGGTTTGGATGAGCAGTTCTTC. This codes for CASSSGSAGLDEQFF.

The chain uses TRBV30 and TRBJ1-4; D gene unclear. V was pared by 0 bases and J by 2 bases, with 13 bases between. This CDR3 comprises 16 residues. Germline lookup yields CDR1 GTSNPN and CDR2 SVGIG (reference sequence). The CDR3: CAWSVSPFRTNEKLFF. In nucleotides, the CDR3 is TGTGCCTGGAGTGTAAGCCCGTTTCGGACTAATGAAAAACTGTTTTTT.

The chain uses TRBV6-1 and TRBJ1-2, with D maybe TRBD1 (6 bases). Germline CDR1 MNHNS, CDR2 SASEGT. Deletions cut 1 base from V and 3 bases from J, with 15 bases between. The CDR3 extends over 16 amino acids. For the CDR3, the DNA is TGTGCCAGCAGTGAAGGCCGGGGGCAGACCTACTATGGCTACACCTTC. Translation: CASSEGRGQTYYGYTF.

The chain recombines TRBV21-1 with TRBJ2-7. TRBV21-1 is annotated as a pseudogene. This CDR3 spans 13 amino acids. This CDR3 is CASSKEFAYEQYF. The CDR3 DNA reads as TGTGCCAGCAGCAAAGAGTTCGCCTACGAGCAGTACTTC.

The chain has TRBV5-1 and TRBJ2-7; TRBD1 matches at 7 bases. Germline CDR1 reads SGHRS; CDR2 reads YFSETQ. Trimming took 2 bases from V and 2 from J; bases not matched to a gene: 7. The CDR3 totals 15 residues. Here the CDR3 DNA reads TGCGCCAGCAGCTTAGCGACAGGGCCGACCTACGAGCAGTACTTC. This gives the protein CASSLATGPTYEQYF.